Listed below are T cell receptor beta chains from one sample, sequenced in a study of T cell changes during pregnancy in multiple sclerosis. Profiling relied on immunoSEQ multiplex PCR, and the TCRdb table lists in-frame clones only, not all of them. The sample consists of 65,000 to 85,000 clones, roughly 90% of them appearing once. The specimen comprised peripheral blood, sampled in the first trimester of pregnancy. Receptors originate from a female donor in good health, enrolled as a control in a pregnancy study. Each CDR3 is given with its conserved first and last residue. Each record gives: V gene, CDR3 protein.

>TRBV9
CASSGPGGFNTEAFF
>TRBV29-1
CSVRTGGNTEAFF
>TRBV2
CASSEDGNLAGPQETQYF
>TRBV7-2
CASSAPGVGYTF
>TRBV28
CASSPPGRVGTEAFF
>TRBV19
CASSIGVAGGRDEQFF
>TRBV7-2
CASSPILAGGIRFF
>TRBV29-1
CSVNPGLAGVNEQYF
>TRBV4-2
CASSQTAREDYEQYF
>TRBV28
CASSESTGPYNEQFF
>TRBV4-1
CASSQGVIQYF
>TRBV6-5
CASSYSGQGSTDTQYF
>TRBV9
CASSVGDIETQYF
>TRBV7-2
CASSPSLGQSFPGANVLTF
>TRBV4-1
CASSQPGQGISYGYTF
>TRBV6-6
CASTNRGLNYGYTF
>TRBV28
CASSTAGTGNQPQHF
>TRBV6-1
CASILQGTGNTIYF
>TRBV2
CASRETGRSPLHF
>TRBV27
CASSSPGQGPSYEQYF
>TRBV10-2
CASSNLGRNTEAFF
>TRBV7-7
CASSLGAGRGPVNEQFF
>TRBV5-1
CASIPGGGSTDTQYF
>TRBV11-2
CASSLGTGAQHF
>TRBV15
CATSRETGGSETQYF
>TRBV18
CASSPGTGGQPQHF
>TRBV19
CASSIGQGADEQFF
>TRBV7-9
CASSLGGVSYEQYF
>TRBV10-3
CAIAAWTGGETQYF
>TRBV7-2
CASSPEYNSPLHF
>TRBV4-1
CASSQDSVAGYENIQYF
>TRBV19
CASFAGIGNTEAFF
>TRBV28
CASSPWGRRGDEQFF
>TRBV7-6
CASSLFSGTGELFF
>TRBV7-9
CASSGGQGNQPQHF
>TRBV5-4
CASTLDSLNTGELFF
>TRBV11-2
CASSFAAREQYF
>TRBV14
CASSQEEGGREQYF
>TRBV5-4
CASSLPQGETQYF
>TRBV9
CASSPQDTQYF
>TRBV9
CASSVGPTDYSNQPQHF
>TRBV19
CASSGTGVPGELFF
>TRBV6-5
CASRSWGQSTEAFF
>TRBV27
CASSFISTGELFF
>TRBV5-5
CASVRGPQHF
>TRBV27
CASSSLSGLARYEQFF
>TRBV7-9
CASSSPWGGELYEQYF
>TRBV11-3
CASSLGGGAQETQYF
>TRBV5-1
CASRRATGNYGYTF